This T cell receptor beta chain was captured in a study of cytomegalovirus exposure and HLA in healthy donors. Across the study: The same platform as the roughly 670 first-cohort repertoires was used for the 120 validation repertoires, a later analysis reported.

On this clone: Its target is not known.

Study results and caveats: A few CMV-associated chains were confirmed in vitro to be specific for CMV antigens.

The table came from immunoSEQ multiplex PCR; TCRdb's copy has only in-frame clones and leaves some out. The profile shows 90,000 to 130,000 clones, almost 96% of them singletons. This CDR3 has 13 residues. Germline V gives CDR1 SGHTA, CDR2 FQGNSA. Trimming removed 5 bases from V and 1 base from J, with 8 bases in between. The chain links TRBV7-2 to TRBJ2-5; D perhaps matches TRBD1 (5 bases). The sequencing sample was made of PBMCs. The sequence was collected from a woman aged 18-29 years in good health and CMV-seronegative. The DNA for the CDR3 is TGTGCCAGCAGCCAAGGGGTCCAAGAGACCCAGTACTTC. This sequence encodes CASSQGVQETQYF.